A single sample is the source of the 22 T cell receptor beta chains below, sequenced in a study of blood T cell repertoires in COVID-19. The data were produced by immunoSEQ multiplex PCR, yet TCRdb's version contains in-frame clones alone and is incomplete. The sample includes about 240,000 clones, approximately 86% of them seen just once. The sequenced material came from PBMCs or T cells enriched from blood (not recorded which). These receptors were taken from a middle-aged woman with acute COVID-19.

The V and J genes are TRBV19 and TRBJ2-7; no clear D gene. CDR3 length: 12 amino acids. Germline lookup yields CDR1 LNHDA and CDR2 SQIVND (reference sequence). Between the trimmed V and J ends, which lost 0 bases and 3 bases, there was a span of 3 bases. The CDR3 is CASSIDRYEQYF. The DNA for the CDR3 is TGTGCCAGTAGTATAGACCGCTACGAGCAGTACTTC. The whole variable domain, remainder taken from reference TRBV19 and TRBJ2-7, is DGGITQSPKYLFRKEGQNVTLSCEQNLNHDAMYWYRQDPGQGLRLIYYSQIVNDFQKGDIAEGYSVSREKKESFPLTVTSAQKNPTAFYLCASSIDRYEQYFGPGTRLTVT.

V is TRBV7-2 and J is TRBJ2-7, with 11 bases fitting TRBD2. The trim removed 3 bases at V and 4 bases at J, leaving 11 bases unmatched. The CDR3 runs 17 residues. Germline lookup yields CDR1 SGHTA and CDR2 FQGNSA. The CDR3 DNA reads as TGTGCCAGCAGCTTCGTAGCAACCGGGACTAGCGGATACGAGCAGTACTTC. Translation gives CASSFVATGTSGYEQYF.

This chain links TRBV5-4 with TRBJ2-5; 9 nucleotides match TRBD1. The CDR3 spans 15 residues. CDR1 SGHNT and CDR2 YYREEE come from the germline V gene (reference sequence). V gave up 4 bases and J gave up 0 bases; unmatched junction bases: 4. The CDR3 reads CASSTGQGHQETQYF. CDR3 DNA: TGTGCCAGCAGCACCGGACAGGGGCACCAAGAGACCCAGTACTTC. The variable domain in full, with the rest retrieved from reference TRBV5-4 and TRBJ2-5, is ETGVTQSPTHLIKTRGQQVTLRCSSQSGHNTVSWYQQALGQGPQFIFQYYREEENGRGNFPPRFSGLQFPNYSSELNVNALELDDSALYLCASSTGQGHQETQYFGPGTRLLVL.

The gene calls are TRBV9 and TRBJ1-5, with TRBD1 as a possible D gene (6 bases). Trimming left V 0 bases short and J 4 bases short, with 11 bases between. The CDR3 runs 15 residues. Germline V gives CDR1 SGDLS, CDR2 YYNGEE. The CDR3 loop is CASSVDGRGNQPQHF. For the CDR3, the DNA is TGTGCCAGCAGCGTAGATGGCAGGGGAAATCAGCCCCAGCATTTT.

This chain joins TRBV4-1 and TRBJ2-5; TRBD2 matches 7 bases. This CDR3 has 15 amino acids. The V segment lost 0 bases and the J segment 5 bases; nucleotides outside the gene matches: 6. Germline values: CDR1 MGHRA, CDR2 YSYEKL. CDR3 protein: CASSQDLAGAETQYF. CDR3 nucleotides: TGCGCCAGCAGCCAAGATCTTGCGGGAGCGGAGACCCAGTACTTC.

The chain is built from TRBV18 and TRBJ2-5; D possibly corresponds to TRBD2 (6 bases). Per the germline V gene, CDR1 is KGHSH and CDR2 is LQKENI. The CDR3 is 16 amino acids. V was clipped by 5 bases and J by 1 base, with 17 bases between them. The CDR3 is CASSSTGTVIQETQYF. The CDR3 DNA reads as TGTGCCAGCTCATCCACCGGGACTGTGATCCAAGAGACCCAGTACTTC.

The chain recombines TRBV29-1 with TRBJ1-1, with D uncertain. Germline loops: CDR1 SQVTM, CDR2 ANQGSEA. Deletions cut 1 base from V and 1 base from J, with 7 bases between. The CDR3 totals 13 residues. This chain's CDR3 is CSVEAGRNTEAFF. The CDR3 DNA reads TGCAGCGTTGAAGCGGGTCGGAACACTGAAGCTTTCTTT.

The chain recombines TRBV5-1 with TRBJ2-7; 13 nucleotides agree with TRBD2. Trimming removed 4 bases from V and 3 bases from J; junction bases left unmatched: 4. The germline V gene encodes CDR1 SGHRS and CDR2 YFSETQ. The CDR3 runs 15 residues. The CDR3 DNA sequence: TGCGCCAGCAGCCAAGGGACTAGCGGGAACTACGAGCAGTACTTC. This gives the protein CASSQGTSGNYEQYF.

CDR3 in DNA: TGTGCCAGCAGCCTGGGACAGGAAGAGGGTAGCACAGATACGCAGTATTTT. Its translation: CASSLGQEEGSTDTQYF. The V and J genes are TRBV11-3 and TRBJ2-3; 8 bases line up with TRBD1. Trimming at V came to 5 bases and at J to 0 bases, leaving 10 bases not matched to a gene. Germline V gene sequence: CDR1 SGHNT, CDR2 YENEEA. This CDR3 has 17 residues.

This clone was detected only once. This chain links TRBV7-9 with TRBJ1-5; a possible D gene is TRBD1 (5 bases). Germline V lookup: CDR1 SEHNR, CDR2 FQNEAQ (reference sequence). With 1 base removed from V and 0 bases from J, the gap between germline ends came to 16 bases. The CDR3 runs 18 residues. CDR3 nucleotide sequence: TGTGCCAGCAGCTTAGAGGACCGGGGGGTTTATAGCAATCAGCCCCAGCATTTT. Its translation is CASSLEDRGVYSNQPQHF.

The chain links TRBV5-6 to TRBJ1-5, with D possibly matching TRBD1 (5 bases). Germline V lookup: CDR1 SGHDT, CDR2 YYEEEE. V gave up 2 bases and J gave up 11 bases, with 14 bases separating them. This CDR3 is 13 amino acids long. Written as DNA, the CDR3 is TGTGCCAGCAGCTTAGGAGGGACGAAGGCCCAGCATTTT. It specifies CASSLGGTKAQHF.

This chain joins TRBV6-4 and TRBJ1-2; a possible D gene is TRBD1 (5 bases). This CDR3 has 16 residues. V was clipped by 3 bases and J by 5 bases, with 19 bases between them. Germline CDR1 and CDR2: MRHNA and SNTAGT. The CDR3 bases are TGTGCCAGCAGTGAAGGGGAGGATGGCAGCACTTATGGCTACACCTTC. As protein: CASSEGEDGSTYGYTF.

This rearrangement joins TRBV11-3 to TRBJ2-1; 10 bases align to TRBD2. This CDR3 has 15 residues. J lost 6 bases, V lost 1 base, and 3 bases had no gene match. Germline V gene data show CDR1 as SGHNT and CDR2 as YENEEA. The CDR3 nucleotides read TGTGCCAGCAGCTTAGGACTAGCGGGCACCAATGAGCAGTTCTTC. The encoded protein is CASSLGLAGTNEQFF.

This chain uses TRBV6-5 with TRBJ2-5; D perhaps matches TRBD2 (5 bases). Germline assignment: CDR1 MNHEY and CDR2 SVGAGI. V lost 4 bases and J lost 2, with 11 bases in between. The CDR3 is made up of 14 amino acids. The CDR3 protein is CASSFGLEQETQYF. In nucleotides, the CDR3 is TGTGCCAGCAGTTTTGGACTGGAGCAAGAGACCCAGTACTTC.

The genes are TRBV4-2 and TRBJ1-1, with 8 nucleotides matching TRBD1. Germline V gene sequence: CDR1 LGHNA, CDR2 YNFKEQ. This CDR3 has 14 amino acids. The V and J ends lost 4 bases and 4 bases, in that order; junction bases with no gene match: 5. The DNA of the CDR3 is TGTGCCAGCAGCCGAACAGGGGGTGCCACTGAAGCTTTCTTT. Its protein product is CASSRTGGATEAFF.

This clone showed up just once. This sequence joins TRBV6-1 and TRBJ2-7, with TRBD2 matching 14 bases. V lost 3 bases to trimming and J lost 7 bases; unmatched junction nucleotides: 8. CDR3 length: 16 amino acids. Germline V gives CDR1 MNHNS, CDR2 SASEGT. The DNA of the CDR3 is TGTGCCAGCAGTGAGACTAGCGGGAGGGCCCGGGGTGAGCAGTACTTC. The encoded protein is CASSETSGRARGEQYF.

This sequence joins TRBV11-3 and TRBJ2-1, with TRBD1 as a possible D gene (6 bases). Germline values: CDR1 SGHNT, CDR2 YENEEA. Trimming removed 2 bases at V and 3 bases at J, with 8 bases between. The CDR3 has 14 residues. The DNA of the CDR3 is TGTGCCAGCAGCTTAACAGGGTACTACAATGAGCAGTTCTTC. Protein sequence: CASSLTGYYNEQFF. The full variable domain, in which reference TRBV11-3 and TRBJ2-1 provide the parts outside the CDR3, is EAGVVQSPRYKIIEKKQPVAFWCNPISGHNTLYWYLQNLGQGPELLIRYENEEAVDDSQLPKDRFSAERLKGVDSTLKIQPAELGDSAVYLCASSLTGYYNEQFFGPGTRLTVL.

This clone was picked up one time. The same CDR3 is also encoded by other DNA sequences in this sample. The rearrangement joins TRBV27 to TRBJ1-5; TRBD1 is a possible D gene (5 bases). CDR1 is MNHEY and CDR2 is SMNVEV in the germline V gene (reference sequence). V lost 2 bases and J 6 bases, leaving 11 bases between the germline ends. The CDR3 runs to 14 residues. The DNA for the CDR3 is TGTGCCAGCAGTTTAGTCGGGGGGTCTCAGCCCCAGCATTTT. It translates to CASSLVGGSQPQHF.

This clone was seen only once. V is TRBV30 and J is TRBJ2-1, with a weak D call TRBD1 (5 bases). Germline loops: CDR1 GTSNPN, CDR2 SVGIG (reference sequence). This CDR3 contains 11 residues. The chain's CDR3 is CAIQAYNEQFF. CDR3 in DNA: TGTGCAATACAGGCCTACAATGAGCAGTTCTTC. Full variable domain (missing parts from reference TRBV30 and TRBJ2-1): SQTIHQWPATLVQPVGSPLSLECTVEGTSNPNLYWYRQAAGRGLQLLFYSVGIGQISSEVPQNLSASRPQDRQFILSSKKLLLSDSGFYLCAIQAYNEQFFGPGTRLTVL.

The chain couples TRBV7-9 to TRBJ2-3; TRBD1 is a possible D gene (5 bases). V was cut by 5 bases and J by 11 bases, with 20 bases left in between. Germline V CDR1 and CDR2: SEHNR, FQNEAQ (reference sequence). This CDR3 is 14 amino acids long. CDR3: CASSPATAGPEQYF. The CDR3 region has the DNA TGTGCCAGCAGCCCCGCGACAGCCGGGCCAGAGCAGTATTTT.

The chain recombines TRBV19 with TRBJ1-5; 8 nucleotides align to TRBD1. This CDR3 contains 14 residues. Germline lookup yields CDR1 LNHDA and CDR2 SQIVND (reference sequence). V shed 5 bases, J shed 7 bases, and the junction held 7 bases outside the gene matches. The CDR3: CASSSDRAPQPQHF. CDR3 sequence (DNA): TGTGCCAGTAGTTCGGACAGGGCACCCCAGCCCCAGCATTTT.

The chain uses TRBV7-9 and TRBJ2-7; TRBD1 matches at 9 bases. This CDR3 is built from 17 residues. Trimming took 3 bases from V and 0 from J; bases not matched to a gene: 9. CDR1 SEHNR and CDR2 FQNEAQ come from the germline V gene (reference sequence). CDR3 residues: CASSLQHTGGLSYEQYF. The DNA of the CDR3 is TGTGCCAGCAGCTTGCAGCACACAGGGGGCCTCTCCTACGAGCAGTACTTC.